The clone carrying this T cell receptor beta chain appeared many times. 5'RACE with constant-segment primers yielded barcoded, UMI-tagged TCR alpha and TCR beta cDNA libraries. TCRdb called the 5' RACE reads again in MiXCR, with one record for every CDR3 protein. Among roughly 40,000 distinct CDR3 sequences, over 6.5% were seen once, and the ten largest hold roughly 0.79%. These data originate in a study of T-cell memory formation after mild COVID-19. Unmatched junction bases numbered 5, after V lost 3 bases and J lost 4 bases. The CDR3 covers 14 residues. In germline, CDR1 is SGHRS, CDR2 YFSETQ. The rearrangement joins TRBV5-1 to TRBJ2-7, with TRBD2 matching 9 bases. The TCR comes from an adult who had mild COVID-19 (a few samples of this study predate the infection). Cell type and time point are not known. Sequenced material: PBMCs or a T cell subset sorted from them (not recorded which). The CDR3 DNA sequence: TGCGCCAGCAGCTCCAGCGGGGGGATTTACGAGCAGTACTTC. Amino acid sequence: CASSSSGGIYEQYF.